Below are 19 T cell receptor beta chains sequenced from a single sample in a study of T cell repertoires in aging, cancer and after chemotherapy. TCR beta rearrangements were amplified from peripheral blood genomic DNA. Rearranged V-D-J TRB sequences were amplified with a mixed TRB-A/B primer pool. TCRdb analysed the multiplex PCR reads with MiXCR anew, one entry per CDR3 protein. The sample records approximately 13,000 distinct CDR3 sequences, over 25% being singletons. Material: blood. Receptor source: a human donor in good health.

The rearrangement links TRBV5-1 to TRBJ2-7; possibly TRBD2 for D (6 bases). CDR3 length: 15 amino acids. V was trimmed by 3 bases and J by 1 base, leaving 14 bases between them. Germline V CDR1 and CDR2: SGHRS, YFSETQ. The CDR3 spells CASSSGPGVSYEQYV. CDR3 DNA: TGCGCCAGCAGCTCGGGACCGGGGGTATCCTACGAGCAGTACGTC.

J is TRBJ1-1 and V is TRBV6-5, with D possibly TRBD1 on 6 matching bases. Trimming stripped 6 bases from V and 4 bases from J, with 15 bases between. Per the germline V gene, CDR1 is MNHEY and CDR2 is SVGAGI. This CDR3 is 14 amino acids long. DNA for the CDR3: TGTGCCAGCAGCCTGGGGGGGCGCGGCACTGAAGCTTTCTTT. Its translation is CASSLGGRGTEAFF.

Turning to this clonotype: This may arise from a read error, as a much more abundant clone is one base away. The rearrangement joins TRBV7-9 to TRBJ2-7; 8 bases are shared with TRBD1. Germline V gives CDR1 SEHNR, CDR2 FQNEAQ (reference sequence). The V gene end was trimmed by 5 bases and the J gene end by 5 bases; junction bases not matched to a gene: 2. There are 12 residues in the CDR3. For the CDR3, the DNA is TGTGCCAGCAGCCTGACAGGGGACGAGCAGTACTTC. Translation gives CASSLTGDEQYF.

Sample share makes this clonotype medium-sized (0.01 to 0.1%). The chain joins TRBV10-3 to TRBJ1-2; D is ambiguous. The germline V and J ends were trimmed by 7 bases and 8 bases, with 17 bases remaining between them. Germline V gene data show CDR1 as ENHRY and CDR2 as SYGVKD. The CDR3 extends over 13 amino acids. In DNA form, the CDR3 reads TGTGCCATCACAGAGGAGGGATTTGGGGGCTACACCTTC. Translated, it gives CAITEEGFGGYTF.

The genes are TRBV27 and TRBJ1-1; no clear D. This CDR3 is built from 15 residues. Germline V CDR1 and CDR2: MNHEY, SMNVEV (reference sequence). Between the trimmed V and J ends, which lost 5 bases and 6 bases, there was a span of 19 bases. DNA for the CDR3: TGTGCCAGCAGTCCGCAGACCGGGATGGGAGCTGAAGCTTTCTTT. Protein: CASSPQTGMGAEAFF.

For the CDR3, the DNA is TGTGCCAGCAGTTTAAGGCATCGTGAGGGAAACACCATATATTTT. Its translation is CASSLRHREGNTIYF. V usage is TRBV12-3 or TRBV12-4 and J usage is TRBJ1-3; D is uncertain. Trimming took off 2 bases at V and 4 bases at J, with 12 bases between the two ends. The CDR3 loop spans 15 amino acids.

This clonotype was observed a few times. The chain joins TRBV28 to TRBJ1-2; D unresolved. Trimming shortened V by 5 bases and J by 5 bases, and 6 bases separated the two germline ends. CDR1 is MDHEN and CDR2 is SYDVKM in the germline V gene. This CDR3 contains 11 residues. The CDR3 region has the DNA TGTGCCAGCAGTGACAAGTATGGCTACACCTTC. Translation: CASSDKYGYTF.

The chain couples TRBV6-2 or TRBV6-3 to TRBJ1-2, with 8 bases identical to TRBD1. The junction had 3 bases not matched to a gene; V was cut back by 5 bases and J by 4 bases. The germline CDR1 and CDR2 sequences are MNHEY and SVGEGT. CDR3 length equals 13 residues. The DNA for the CDR3 is TGTGCCAGCAGTCATGACAGGGGCTATGGCTACACCTTC. The encoded protein is CASSHDRGYGYTF.

This chain links TRBV6-5 with TRBJ1-1; TRBD1 matches at 7 bases. With V trimmed by 0 bases and J by 5 bases, 6 bases remained unmatched. This CDR3 contains 15 residues. Germline CDR1 and CDR2: MNHEY and SVGAGI. The chain's CDR3 is CASSYSTQGGTEAFF. CDR3 nucleotides: TGTGCCAGCAGTTACTCGACGCAGGGGGGTACTGAAGCTTTCTTT.

This clonotype was found a few times. This chain links TRBV19 with TRBJ2-4, with 7 bases matching TRBD1. Trimming at V came to 5 bases and at J to 3 bases, leaving 7 bases not matched to a gene. The germline V gene has CDR1 LNHDA and CDR2 SQIVND (reference sequence). This CDR3 has 15 residues. The CDR3 is CASSATGTVKNIQYF. The CDR3 region has the DNA TGTGCCAGTAGTGCAACCGGGACAGTCAAAAACATTCAGTACTTC.

This clonotype was counted a few times. The V gene is TRBV10-3, the J gene TRBJ1-3; D remains ambiguous. The V end was cut by 7 bases, the J end by 2 bases, with 18 bases between. In germline, CDR1 is ENHRY, CDR2 SYGVKD. The CDR3 totals 16 residues. The CDR3 DNA is TGTGCCATCACCGAAGGAGTCGATCTAACTGGAAACACCATATATTTT. Protein: CAITEGVDLTGNTIYF.

Of note for this clonotype: Compared with germline, one end of the junction differs, possibly owing to a read error. The chain links TRBV27 to TRBJ1-4; D possibly corresponds to TRBD1 (5 bases). Germline values: CDR1 MNHEY, CDR2 SMNVEV (reference sequence). This CDR3 region has 13 residues. CDR3: CAGSRQGGEKLFF. The CDR3 nucleotides are TGTGCCGGCAGTCGCCAGGGTGGCGAAAAACTGTTTTTT.

In this sample, this clonotype turned up a few times. The genes are TRBV7-2 and TRBJ2-4; 11 bases are a match to TRBD2. Germline CDR1 is SGHTA and CDR2 is FQGNSA. Trimming removed 4 bases from V and 0 bases from J; junction bases left unmatched: 8. There are 18 residues in the CDR3. The CDR3 nucleotides read TGTGCCAGCAGCTCTCGGCTGACTAGCGGGGTAGCCAAAAACATTCAGTACTTC. Translating gives CASSSRLTSGVAKNIQYF.

Notes on this clonotype: Given a much more abundant clone one base away, this may be a read error. The chain links TRBV5-4 to TRBJ1-6, with 8 bases fitting TRBD1. Germline V lookup: CDR1 SGHNT, CDR2 YYREEE (reference sequence). CDR3 length: 16 residues. With 2 bases clipped from V and 8 bases from J, the junction kept 9 bases outside the gene matches. This CDR3 reads CASSFAATGAYSPLHF. DNA for the CDR3: TGTGCCAGCAGCTTTGCTGCGACAGGGGCATATTCACCCCTCCACTTT.

This clonotype showed up just a few times. V and J are TRBV6-2 or TRBV6-3 and TRBJ1-1, with D perhaps matching TRBD1 (6 bases). From germline, CDR1 is MNHEY and CDR2 SVGEGT. Trimming took 4 bases from V and 2 from J, leaving 11 bases between them. This CDR3 spans 14 amino acids. The CDR3 is CASSWTVSNTEAFF. The CDR3 nucleotides are TGTGCCAGCAGTTGGACAGTTTCTAACACTGAAGCTTTCTTT.

The V gene is TRBV25-1, the J gene TRBJ1-6; a possible D gene is TRBD1 (6 bases). Germline CDR1 and CDR2: MGHDK and SYGVNS. This CDR3 contains 15 residues. The V gene lost 0 bases and the J gene lost 7 bases, with 10 bases spanning the gap. The CDR3 bases are TGTGCCAGCAGTGAATATAGGGGGGCAAATTCACCCCTCCACTTT. This gives the protein CASSEYRGANSPLHF.

This clonotype was detected only a few times. The chain joins TRBV7-9 to TRBJ2-7; no reliable D call. V was trimmed by 4 bases and J by 3 bases, leaving 10 bases between them. CDR3 size: 13 residues. CDR1 and CDR2 from the germline V gene are SEHNR and FQNEAQ (reference sequence). The CDR3 region is CASSSQRSYEQYV. The CDR3 DNA sequence: TGTGCCAGCAGCTCCCAACGAAGCTACGAGCAGTACGTC.

This clonotype was detected a few times. The genes are TRBV5-1 and TRBJ1-1; D unclear. V lost 0 bases, J lost 4 bases, and 13 bases lay in between. This CDR3 comprises 15 residues. Germline V CDR1 and CDR2: SGHRS, YFSETQ. The CDR3 coding sequence is TGCGCCAGCAGCTTGGAGGACGCGGGTAGCACTGAAGCTTTCTTT. Amino acids: CASSLEDAGSTEAFF.

This clonotype ranks as medium-sized. V is TRBV12-3 or TRBV12-4 and J is TRBJ1-1, with D hard to call. The CDR3 consists of 15 residues. V lost 1 base, J lost 1 base, and 10 bases lay in between. The CDR3, as DNA: TGTGCCAGCAGTTTAGGAGGCAGTAGGAACACTGAAGCTTTCTTT. It translates to CASSLGGSRNTEAFF.